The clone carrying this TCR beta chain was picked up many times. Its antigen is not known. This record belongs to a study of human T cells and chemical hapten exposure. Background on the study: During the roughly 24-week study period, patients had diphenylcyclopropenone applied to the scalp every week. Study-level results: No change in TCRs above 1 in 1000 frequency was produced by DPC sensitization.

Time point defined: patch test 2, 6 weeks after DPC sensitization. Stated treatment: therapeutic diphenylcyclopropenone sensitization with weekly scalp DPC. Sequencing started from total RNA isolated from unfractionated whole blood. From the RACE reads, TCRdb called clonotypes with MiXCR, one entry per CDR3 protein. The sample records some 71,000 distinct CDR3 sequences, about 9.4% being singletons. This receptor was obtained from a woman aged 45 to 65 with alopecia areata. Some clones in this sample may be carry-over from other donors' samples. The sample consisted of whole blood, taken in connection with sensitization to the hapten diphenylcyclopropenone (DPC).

The CDR3 loop reads CASNKNAAQSEPQHF. The CDR3 DNA reads as TGTGCCAGCAATAAGAATGCGGCGCAGAGTGAGCCCCAGCATTTT. The chain joins TRBV2 to TRBJ1-5; D is unresolved. This CDR3 region has 15 residues. Germline-derived CDR1 and CDR2 are SNHLY and FYNNEI. Trimming cost V 7 bases and J 8 bases, with 21 bases left between them.